This TCR beta chain appears in the sequencing data of a study of blood T cell repertoires in COVID-19. On the study more broadly: The United States, Italy and Spain supplied acute and convalescent COVID-19 samples.

Original methodology: Amplification of reference gene primers provided the estimated nucleated cell counts. The data were produced by immunoSEQ multiplex PCR, yet TCRdb's version contains in-frame clones alone and is incomplete. V and J calls and clone size are given by that table; D and trimming were obtained from the DNA. The sample contains approximately 82,000 clones, approximately 78% of which appear only once. CDR3 length: 16 residues. Germline CDR1 and CDR2: LGHDT and YNNKEL (reference sequence). V dropped 3 bases and J dropped 1; count of bases not matched to a gene: 6. Sequenced sample: peripheral blood. The receptor was derived from a woman between 65 and 79 years old with acute or convalescent COVID-19. The chain combines TRBV3-1 (or the pseudogene TRBV3-2) with TRBJ2-1, with TRBD2 matching 7 bases. The CDR3, as DNA: TGTGCCAGCAGCCACCCCCTAGCGGTATCCTACAATGAGCAGTTCTTC. It specifies CASSHPLAVSYNEQFF.